This entry describes one TCR beta chain. Its antigen is undetermined. The assay was immunoSEQ multiplex PCR, and TCRdb's table has in-frame clones only and misses some. Among about 130,000 clones listed, roughly 91% were seen once. The data are from a study of graft-versus-host responses after intestinal transplantation. General study points: Across patients carrying graft-donor T cell macrochimerism, allografts held high graft-versus-host to host-versus-graft clonal ratios.

V shed 1 base, J shed 3 bases, and the junction held 6 bases outside the gene matches. The CDR3 consists of 15 residues. Looked up from germline, CDR1 is SGHVS and CDR2 is FNYEAQ. V gene TRBV7-6 combines with J gene TRBJ2-7; 7 bases are a match to TRBD2. This clonotype was obtained from a human donor who received an intestinal transplant. The starting material was unstimulated CD4+ T cells sorted from spleen or lymph node cells, obtained before intestinal transplant. The CDR3 DNA is TGTGCCAGCAGCTTAGGTGTTCCGGGAGGCTACGAGCAGTACTTC. Its protein is CASSLGVPGGYEQYF. The whole variable domain, filled in from reference TRBV7-6 and TRBJ2-7, reads GAGVSQSPRYKVTKRGQDVALRCDPISGHVSLYWYRQALGQGPEFLTYFNYEAQQDKSGLPNDRFSAERPEGSISTLTIQRTEQRDSAMYRCASSLGVPGGYEQYFGPGTRLTVT.